The T cell receptor (beta chain) described here comes from a study of control samples from healthy donors and cancer patients. Here immunoSEQ multiplex PCR was the method, and the copy in TCRdb shows in-frame clones only, minus some. The table has 150,000 to 200,000 clones, approximately 94% seen once; the top ten hold about 1.4%. Germline V CDR1 and CDR2: SGHAT, FQNNGV. The CDR3 covers 17 residues. Trimming took off 4 bases at V and 7 bases at J, with 23 bases between the two ends. The chain uses TRBV11-2 and TRBJ2-1, with D perhaps being TRBD1 or TRBD2 (5 bases each). This receptor was identified in a woman aged 18-30 years in good health. The sample taken for sequencing was blood. In nucleotides, the CDR3 is TGTGCCAGCAGCTCACCAGCCGGGACGGAAAGCCCAAATGAGCAGTTCTTC. Encoded protein: CASSSPAGTESPNEQFF.